This TCR beta chain derives from a study of vaccination and CD4 T cells after COVID-19. Study information: Between diagnosis and the drawing of post-COVID samples lay a median around 98 days (range 35 to 161). As control conditions, cultures were given either a CEFX pool serving as positive control, an HIV-1 Nef pool, or no peptide at all. Study results and limitations: Median SARS-CoV-2-reactive clonotypes rose from approximately 21 to 38, not significantly.

Time point here: late sampling 161 to 241 days after vaccination in a few convalescent patients. Treatment given: roughly 11-day PBMC culture with coronavirus spike peptide pools or control peptides (ViraFEST assay). About this clonotype: Its target is unknown.

The CDR3 loop spans 17 amino acids. Germline CDR1 reads MNHNS; CDR2 reads SASEGT. The junction had 10 bases not matched to a gene; V was cut back by 5 bases and J by 1 base. Cultured CD4+ T-cell DNA underwent Oncomine TCR Beta short-read sequencing. TCRdb processed the PCR reads anew with MiXCR; each CDR3 protein has one entry. The table lists 25,000 to 30,000 distinct CDR3 sequences, around two fifths of them singletons. This receptor was taken from a human donor who had recovered from COVID-19. The input for sequencing was CD4+ T cells from blood, cultured in vitro, taken about 7 months after SARS-CoV-2 vaccination. This rearrangement joins TRBV6-1 to TRBJ2-3; 9 bases match TRBD2. CDR3 amino acids: CASSPGGLAGRTDTQYF. DNA for the CDR3: TGTGCCAGCAGTCCAGGGGGGCTAGCGGGGCGCACAGATACGCAGTATTTT.